This is a list of T cell receptor beta chains from one sample in a study of shared clonotypes between healthy human individuals. Libraries were prepared by immunoSEQ multiplex PCR; TCRdb keeps only in-frame clonotypes and omits some of them. The repertoire holds about 1.4 million clones, with approximately 97% as singletons. The sequenced sample was naive CD4+ T cells sorted from blood. The source of these receptors is a man aged 25-40 years in good health. Each CDR3 is given with its conserved first and last residue. The D gene is left open where the match is weak. Clone size, where shown, is once, few, many, or a class for clones that have expanded.

j_call	v_call	clone_size	d_call	cdr3_aa	cdr3_nt
TRBJ2-7	TRBV19	-	-	CASSPSSAYEQYF	TGTGCCAGTAGCCCCTCAAGCGCCTACGAGCAGTACTTC
TRBJ1-5	TRBV6-6	-	-	CASSYLGRQPQHF	TGTGCCAGCAGTTACCTTGGCCGGCAGCCCCAGCATTTT
TRBJ2-1	TRBV18	-	TRBD1	CASSPRDRVLGEQFF	TGTGCCAGCTCACCCCGGGACAGGGTTTTAGGTGAGCAGTTCTTC
TRBJ2-7	TRBV28	-	-	CASREGPREQYF	TGTGCCAGCAGGGAGGGCCCAAGGGAGCAGTACTTC
TRBJ1-1	TRBV18	-	-	CASSPNGDLLNTEAFF	TGTGCCAGCTCACCAAACGGAGATCTACTGAACACTGAAGCTTTCTTT
TRBJ2-1	TRBV11-2	-	TRBD1	CASSTPRGRLNEQFF	TGTGCCAGCAGCACCCCAAGGGGGCGGCTCAATGAGCAGTTCTTC
TRBJ2-7	TRBV28	-	TRBD1	CASSPGQGSFEQYF	TGTGCCAGCAGCCCGGGACAGGGAAGTTTCGAGCAGTACTTC
TRBJ2-3	TRBV19	-	TRBD2	CASRDLAGVTDTQYF	TGTGCCAGTAGGGACCTGGCGGGAGTGACAGATACGCAGTATTTT
TRBJ2-1	TRBV10-1	-	-	CASSESAARVDEQFF	TGCGCCAGCAGTGAGTCAGCGGCCAGGGTCGATGAGCAGTTCTTC
TRBJ2-2	TRBV27	-	-	CATARAGPQGTGELFF	TGTGCCACCGCACGCGCGGGACCCCAAGGGACCGGGGAGCTGTTTTTT
TRBJ1-1	TRBV27	-	-	CASSSDPGKAFF	TGTGCCAGCAGCTCCGACCCAGGAAAAGCTTTCTTT
TRBJ2-7	TRBV18	-	TRBD2	CASSPSGSGVNEQYF	TGTGCCAGCTCACCGTCGGGGAGCGGGGTGAACGAGCAGTACTTC
TRBJ1-1	TRBV7-2	-	-	CASALGRGKQAFF	TGTGCCAGCGCACTGGGTCGTGGAAAGCAAGCTTTCTTT
TRBJ2-7	TRBV28	-	-	CASSLLGTPPYF	TGTGCCAGCAGCTTATTGGGGACACCTCCGTACTTC
TRBJ2-1	TRBV30	-	TRBD1	CAWEPGQGINEQFF	TGTGCCTGGGAACCGGGACAGGGTATCAATGAGCAGTTCTTC
TRBJ2-1	TRBV10-3	-	-	CAISARGLGRAQDEQFF	TGTGCCATCAGTGCAAGGGGGCTGGGGAGGGCCCAGGATGAGCAGTTCTTC
TRBJ2-3	TRBV11-2	-	TRBD2	CASSWREGNTDTQYF	TGTGCCAGCAGCTGGCGGGAGGGTAACACAGATACGCAGTATTTT
TRBJ2-4	TRBV12-5	-	TRBD1	CASDQGQAKNIQYF	TGTGCTAGTGACCAGGGACAGGCCAAAAACATTCAGTACTTC
TRBJ2-7	TRBV5-4	-	-	CASSLAGGTYEQYF	TGTGCCAGCAGCTTGGCGGGTGGAACCTACGAGCAGTACTTC
TRBJ1-4	TRBV5-1	-	TRBD1	CASSHGQEGEKLFF	TGCGCCAGCAGCCATGGACAGGAGGGGGAAAAACTGTTTTTT
TRBJ2-7	TRBV19	few	-	CASSTERGYEQYF	TGTGCCAGTAGTACTGAACGGGGCTACGAGCAGTACTTC
TRBJ1-4	TRBV4-1	once	TRBD1	CASSQDRQGEKLFF	TGCGCCAGCAGCCAAGACAGACAGGGTGAAAAACTGTTTTTT
TRBJ2-1	TRBV5-4	-	TRBD1	CASRAGQGTNEQFF	TGTGCCAGCAGGGCGGGACAGGGGACCAATGAGCAGTTCTTC
TRBJ2-3	TRBV5-1	-	-	CASSPLRTDTQYF	TGCGCCAGCAGCCCCCTCCGCACAGATACGCAGTATTTT
TRBJ1-4	TRBV28	-	TRBD1	CASSIGRDRLNEKLFF	TGTGCCAGCAGTATTGGGCGGGACAGACTTAATGAAAAACTGTTTTTT
TRBJ2-5	TRBV7-9	-	-	CASSIREGETQYF	TGTGCCAGCAGTATCCGCGAGGGGGAGACCCAGTACTTC
TRBJ2-1	TRBV19	-	-	CASTPVGAIGLGEQFF	TGTGCCAGTACTCCTGTCGGGGCTATCGGATTAGGTGAGCAGTTCTTC
TRBJ1-2	TRBV10-3	-	-	CAISAQGEGGYTF	TGTGCCATCAGTGCACAGGGTGAAGGCGGCTACACCTTC
TRBJ2-5	TRBV5-4	-	-	CASSLGVDQETQYF	TGTGCCAGCAGCTTGGGGGTTGACCAAGAGACCCAGTACTTC
TRBJ1-4	TRBV19	-	-	CASSISRKLFF	TGTGCCAGTAGTATAAGCCGAAAACTGTTTTTT
TRBJ1-2	TRBV19	once	-	CASSMERGVYGYTF	TGTGCCAGTAGTATGGAAAGAGGGGTATATGGCTACACCTTC
TRBJ1-3	TRBV7-9	-	TRBD1	CASSIQGPDHSGNTIYF	TGTGCCAGCAGCATACAGGGGCCCGATCACTCTGGAAACACCATATATTTT
TRBJ2-7	TRBV7-9	-	TRBD1	CASSSTQPRDRGVEQYF	TGTGCCAGCAGCTCAACCCAACCCCGGGACAGGGGAGTCGAGCAGTACTTC
TRBJ2-4	TRBV7-2	-	TRBD2	CASSRGRVGNIQYF	TGTGCCAGCAGTCGCGGGAGGGTCGGAAACATTCAGTACTTC
TRBJ2-1	TRBV6-5	-	-	CASSRNRDYNEQFF	TGTGCCAGCAGCAGGAACCGGGATTACAATGAGCAGTTCTTC
TRBJ2-7	TRBV10-1	-	-	CASSNKAVSYEQYF	TGCGCCAGCAGTAACAAAGCGGTAAGCTACGAGCAGTACTTC
TRBJ2-2	TRBV5-8	once	-	CASSAVLGGELFF	TGTGCCAGCAGCGCAGTATTGGGCGGGGAGCTGTTTTTT
TRBJ2-1	TRBV4-2	-	TRBD2	CASSQDPVAGGSDEQFF	TGTGCCAGCAGCCAAGATCCCGTAGCGGGAGGGTCCGATGAGCAGTTCTTC
TRBJ2-2	TRBV12-2	-	-	CASRLGSRDLIGELFF	TGTGCAAGTCGCTTAGGATCCAGGGATTTGATCGGGGAGCTGTTTTTT
TRBJ2-7	TRBV4-3	-	TRBD1	CASSQRLGQGAGEQYF	TGCGCCAGCAGCCAAAGACTGGGACAGGGGGCCGGCGAGCAGTACTTC
TRBJ1-5	TRBV5-1	-	-	CASSSDSNQPQHF	TGCGCCAGCAGCTCGGACAGCAATCAGCCCCAGCATTTT
TRBJ2-1	TRBV19	-	TRBD2	CASSTLAGHNEQFF	TGTGCCAGTAGTACACTAGCGGGCCACAATGAGCAGTTCTTC
TRBJ2-1	TRBV5-1	-	TRBD2	CASSHPPGGRWDEQFF	TGCGCCAGCAGCCACCCCCCGGGCGGGAGATGGGATGAGCAGTTCTTC
TRBJ2-1	TRBV2	-	TRBD2	CASKKTGTSGRFHNEQFF	TGTGCCAGCAAAAAGACGGGGACTAGCGGGAGGTTCCACAATGAGCAGTTCTTC
TRBJ2-2	TRBV2	-	-	CASSRGLAGELFF	TGTGCCAGCAGTCGGGGCCTAGCCGGGGAGCTGTTTTTT
TRBJ2-7	TRBV19	-	-	CASSIEARLNEQYF	TGTGCCAGTAGTATAGAGGCCAGGCTCAACGAGCAGTACTTC
TRBJ1-2	TRBV10-2	-	-	CASRDSYNYGYTF	TGCGCCAGCAGGGACAGTTATAACTATGGCTACACCTTC
TRBJ2-7	TRBV30	-	-	CAWTVGAAKLPQYF	TGTGCCTGGACCGTCGGAGCAGCGAAACTCCCACAGTACTTC
TRBJ2-3	TRBV5-8	-	TRBD1	CASSRRDRGADTQYF	TGTGCCAGCAGCAGACGGGACAGGGGTGCAGATACGCAGTATTTT
TRBJ2-1	TRBV10-3	few	TRBD1	CAIGGQGNEQFF	TGTGCCATCGGGGGACAGGGCAATGAGCAGTTCTTC
TRBJ2-7	TRBV28	-	-	CASSSSPPEQYF	TGTGCCAGCAGTTCCTCTCCCCCCGAGCAGTACTTC